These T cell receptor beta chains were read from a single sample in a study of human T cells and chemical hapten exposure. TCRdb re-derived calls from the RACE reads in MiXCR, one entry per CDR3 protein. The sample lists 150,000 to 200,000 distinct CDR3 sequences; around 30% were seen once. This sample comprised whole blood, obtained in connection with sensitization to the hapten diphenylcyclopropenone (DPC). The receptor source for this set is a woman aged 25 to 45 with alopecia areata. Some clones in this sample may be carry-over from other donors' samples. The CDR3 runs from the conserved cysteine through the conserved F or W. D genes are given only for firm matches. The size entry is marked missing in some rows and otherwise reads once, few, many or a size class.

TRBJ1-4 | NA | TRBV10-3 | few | TGTGCCATCAGTGATTCGACGATCGCTGGGAGGGAAAAACTGTTTTTT | CAISDSTIAGREKLFF
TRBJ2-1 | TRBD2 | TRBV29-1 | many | TGCAGCGTTGAAGAGGGACTAGTCAATGAGCAGTTCTTC | CSVEEGLVNEQFF
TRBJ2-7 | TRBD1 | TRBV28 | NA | TGTGCCAGCAGCTATACAGACAGGGGGCGAGACAACGAGCAGTACTTC | CASSYTDRGRDNEQYF
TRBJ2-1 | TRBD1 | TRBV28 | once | TGTGCCAGCAGTTTCCCTTCGACAGGGGGCTCGTCCTACAATGAGCAGTTCTTC | CASSFPSTGGSSYNEQFF
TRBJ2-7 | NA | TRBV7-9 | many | TGTGCCAGCAGTTCACAGGGCTACGAGCAGTACTTC | CASSSQGYEQYF
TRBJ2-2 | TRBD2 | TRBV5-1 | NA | TGCGCCAGCAGCTTGTTTAGCGGGAGTATCGGGGAGCTGTTTTTT | CASSLFSGSIGELFF
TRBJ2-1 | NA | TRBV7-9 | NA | TGTGCCAGCAGCTCCGGGATGGTCCTCCTTTACAATGAGCAGTTCTTC | CASSSGMVLLYNEQFF
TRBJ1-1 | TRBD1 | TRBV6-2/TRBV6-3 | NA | TGTGCCAGCAGTTTTGACAGGGTCAGGGGAACTGAAGCTTTCTTT | CASSFDRVRGTEAFF
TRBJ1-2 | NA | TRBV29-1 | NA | TGCAGCGTTGTGGACAGAAACTATGGCTACACCTTC | CSVVDRNYGYTF
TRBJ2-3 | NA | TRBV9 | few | TGTGCCAGCAGCCCAGAAATCGGGGGCCGGTTTCAAACCCCAGATACGCAGTATTTT | CASSPEIGGRFQTPDTQYF
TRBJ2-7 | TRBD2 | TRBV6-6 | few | TGTGCCAGCAGTTACTCCTCCGAGGGAGCGGGAGACCCCTACGAGCAGTACTTC | CASSYSSEGAGDPYEQYF
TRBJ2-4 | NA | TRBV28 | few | TGTGCCAGCAGCCGACAGCTCTCCGGACCGGAACACATTCAGTACTTC | CASSRQLSGPEHIQYF
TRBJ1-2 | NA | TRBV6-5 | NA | TGTGCCAGCAGTTACTCTCAGGTCTCGGCAGGGCATGAAGGCCACACCTTC | CASSYSQVSAGHEGHTF
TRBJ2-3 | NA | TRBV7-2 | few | TGTGCCAGCAGCCAGGTCATTGGCCCAGATACGCAGTATTTT | CASSQVIGPDTQYF
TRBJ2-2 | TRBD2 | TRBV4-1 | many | TGCGCCAGCAGCCGCCTTGGACTAGCGGGAGTGAGAACCGGGGAGCTGTTTTTT | CASSRLGLAGVRTGELFF
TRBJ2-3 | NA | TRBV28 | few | TGTGCCAGCAGTCCCGCGGGGATCACAGATACGCAGTATTTT | CASSPAGITDTQYF
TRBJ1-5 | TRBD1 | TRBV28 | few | TGTGCCAGCAGTTTAGGGGACAGCCTCAATCAGCCCCAGCATTTT | CASSLGDSLNQPQHF
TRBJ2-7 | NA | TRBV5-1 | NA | TGCGCCAGCAGCTTTACCGAAGGCGAGCAGTACTTC | CASSFTEGEQYF
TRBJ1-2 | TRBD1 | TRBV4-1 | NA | TGCGCCAGCCACGGACAGGGGATTATCGGCTACACCTTC | CASHGQGIIGYTF
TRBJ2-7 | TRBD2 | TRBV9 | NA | TGTGCCAGCAGCGTATTTGGGACTAGCGGGGACGCCTACGAGCAGTACTTC | CASSVFGTSGDAYEQYF
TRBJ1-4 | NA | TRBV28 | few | TGTGCCAGCAGCCCGATGGACGGAACAAATGAAAAACTGTTTTTT | CASSPMDGTNEKLFF
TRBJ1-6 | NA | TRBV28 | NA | TGTGCCAGCAGTGGGGGGGACGGAAGAAATTCACCCCTCCACTTT | CASSGGDGRNSPLHF
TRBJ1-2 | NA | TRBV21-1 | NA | TGTGCCAGCAGCCATCGGGCGGCTGGCTACACCTTC | CASSHRAAGYTF
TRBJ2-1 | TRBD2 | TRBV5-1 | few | TGCGCCAGCAGCTTGGCGGGCGGAGCTAGCGGTAACAATGAGCAGTTCTTC | CASSLAGGASGNNEQFF